These 31 T cell receptor beta chains were sequenced from one sample in a study of blood T cell repertoires in COVID-19 (dated by TCRdb to the early 2020s). The protocol used for the library was the immunoSEQ multiplex PCR assay. TCRdb took over this immuneACCESS table, retaining in-frame rearrangements with V and J assigned. Such tables are incomplete; in checked studies, under half of the missing clones stem from an unresolved V gene, and the remainder is unexplained. Recorded for this sample are about 40,000 clones; around 87% of them occurred a single time. Around 9.1% of the sample belongs to the ten largest clones. The sample comprised peripheral blood. These receptors all stem from a woman of 80 years or more with active COVID-19.

The genes are TRBV7-9 and TRBJ2-5; D is uncertain. From germline, CDR1 is SEHNR and CDR2 FQNEAQ (reference sequence). Trimming left V 1 base short and J 5 bases short, with 11 bases between. This CDR3 comprises 14 residues. CDR3 DNA sequence: TGTGCCAGCAGCTTAGTGGCCTCCTCCGAGACCCAGTACTTC. It translates to CASSLVASSETQYF.

The V and J genes are TRBV6-2 or TRBV6-3 and TRBJ2-7; a weak D match, TRBD2 (6 bases). The length of the CDR3 is 13 residues. Germline-derived CDR1 and CDR2 are MNHEY and SVGEGT. V was shortened by 5 bases and J by 1 base, with 9 bases between the two germline ends. The CDR3 loop is CASSIGGSYEQYF. The CDR3 nucleotides are TGTGCCAGCAGTATCGGGGGTTCCTACGAGCAGTACTTC.

The chain joins TRBV29-1 to TRBJ2-5, with a weak D call TRBD1 (6 bases). Germline V CDR1 and CDR2: SQVTM, ANQGSEA. The V end lost 1 base, the J end lost 4 bases, and 13 bases lay between the germline ends. The CDR3 contains 14 residues. The CDR3 DNA is TGCAGCGTTGAAGGGCAGGGGATTGGAGAGACCCAGTACTTC. As protein: CSVEGQGIGETQYF. Looking up the rest from reference TRBV29-1 and TRBJ2-5 gives the full variable domain: SAVISQKPSRDICQRGTSLTIQCQVDSQVTMMFWYRQQPGQSLTLIATANQGSEATYESGFVIDKFPISRPNLTFSTLTVSNMSPEDSSIYLCSVEGQGIGETQYFGPGTRLLVL.

The chain combines TRBV19 with TRBJ1-5, with D possibly TRBD1 on 6 matching bases. Trimming shortened V by 7 bases and J by 6 bases, and 16 bases separated the two germline ends. CDR1 is LNHDA and CDR2 is SQIVND in the germline V gene (reference sequence). CDR3 length equals 14 residues. The chain's CDR3 is CASMDGRGFQPQHF. CDR3 in DNA: TGTGCCAGTATGGATGGCAGGGGATTTCAGCCCCAGCATTTT.

V and J are TRBV4-3 and TRBJ2-2, with D perhaps TRBD1 (5 bases). The CDR3 covers 15 residues. Between the trimmed V and J ends, which lost 4 bases and 8 bases, there was a span of 17 bases. CDR1 is LGHNA, CDR2 YSLEER, per germline. The CDR3 here is CASSRGGRWIGELFF. The CDR3, as DNA: TGCGCCAGCAGCCGGGGCGGCAGGTGGATAGGGGAGCTGTTTTTT.

This clone came up once. This chain joins TRBV3-1 (or the pseudogene TRBV3-2) and TRBJ1-3; D is uncertain. V was clipped by 10 bases and J by 2 bases, with 9 bases between them. CDR1 LGHDT and CDR2 YNNKEL come from the germline V gene (reference sequence). CDR3 length: 12 residues. The CDR3 DNA is TGTGCCACCCAACAGCCTGGAAACACCATATATTTT. Translating it yields CATQQPGNTIYF.

The chain is built from TRBV5-8 and TRBJ2-3, with D perhaps matching TRBD2 (5 bases). With 5 bases removed from V and 4 bases from J, the gap between germline ends came to 23 bases. Germline assignment: CDR1 SGHTS and CDR2 YDEGEE. The CDR3 loop spans 17 amino acids. CDR3 sequence (DNA): TGTGCCAGCAGAATGTCTCTAGGTAGAGGGAACTCAGATACGCAGTATTTT. It is translated as CASRMSLGRGNSDTQYF.

This chain links TRBV7-2 with TRBJ2-5; 15 bases agree with TRBD2. V lost 5 bases, J lost 5 bases, and 6 bases stayed unmatched. This CDR3 region has 16 residues. Germline CDR1 reads SGHTA; CDR2 reads FQGNSA. This CDR3 is CASSQGLAGGGETQYF. The CDR3 nucleotides read TGTGCCAGCAGCCAGGGACTAGCGGGGGGCGGGGAGACCCAGTACTTC. The full variable domain, its missing parts supplied by reference TRBV7-2 and TRBJ2-5, is GAGVSQSPSNKVTEKGKDVELRCDPISGHTALYWYRQSLGQGLEFLIYFQGNSAPDKSGLPSDRFSAERTGGSVSTLTIQRTQQEDSAVYLCASSQGLAGGGETQYFGPGTRLLVL.

The chain employs TRBV15 and TRBJ2-2, with 11 bases that match TRBD1. Germline V gene sequence: CDR1 LNHNV, CDR2 YYDKDF (reference sequence). There are 17 residues in the CDR3. The J segment lost 0 bases and the V segment lost 6 bases, leaving 6 bases of the junction unmatched. CDR3 protein: CATRYGTGGANTGELFF. In DNA, the CDR3 is TGTGCCACCAGATATGGGACAGGGGGAGCGAACACCGGGGAGCTGTTTTTT.

V is TRBV15 and J is TRBJ2-6; D not resolved. CDR1 and CDR2 from the germline V gene are LNHNV and YYDKDF (reference sequence). The CDR3 spans 19 residues. The V gene lost 8 bases and the J gene lost 2 bases, with 25 bases spanning the gap. DNA of the CDR3: TGTGCCACCGAACCCACAGTGTACAAGGTTCATCCTGGGGCCAACGTCCTGACTTTC. It encodes CATEPTVYKVHPGANVLTF.

The chain is built from TRBV19 and TRBJ1-2, with TRBD1 matching over 7 bases. Trimming at V came to 3 bases and at J to 4 bases, leaving 8 bases not matched to a gene. The CDR3 is 15 amino acids. Germline V gene data show CDR1 as LNHDA and CDR2 as SQIVND (reference sequence). The CDR3 is CASSIQGQGVYGYTF. The CDR3 bases are TGTGCCAGTAGTATTCAGGGTCAGGGGGTCTATGGCTACACCTTC.

The gene calls are TRBV28 and TRBJ2-1; TRBD1 matches 9 bases. Per germline, CDR1 MDHEN and CDR2 SYDVKM. The V and J ends lost 9 bases and 9 bases, in that order; junction bases with no gene match: 12. This CDR3 spans 14 amino acids. The CDR3 DNA sequence: TGTGCCAGTTCGACAGGACAGGGGCTTAGTGAGCAGTTCTTC. This encodes CASSTGQGLSEQFF.

The chain has TRBV2 and TRBJ2-1, with a weak D call TRBD1 (6 bases). V was trimmed by 3 bases and J by 4 bases, leaving 13 bases between them. Looked up from germline, CDR1 is SNHLY and CDR2 is FYNNEI. The CDR3 has 15 residues. The CDR3 DNA reads as TGTGCCAGCAGTGATCGGCAGGGGATTTACAATGAGCAGTTCTTC. The encoded protein is CASSDRQGIYNEQFF.

This clone was recorded only once. The V and J genes are TRBV15 and TRBJ1-1; D remains unclear. CDR1 is LNHNV and CDR2 is YYDKDF in the germline V gene (reference sequence). With 3 bases removed from V and 2 bases from J, the gap between germline ends came to 13 bases. This CDR3 contains 15 residues. Here the CDR3 DNA reads TGTGCCACCAGCAGGTTGGGAGAGAGTAACACTGAAGCTTTCTTT. Its protein is CATSRLGESNTEAFF.

This rearrangement joins TRBV9 to TRBJ2-1; perhaps TRBD2 as D (6 bases). The CDR3 sequence is 15 residues long. V dropped 1 base and J dropped 8 bases, with 16 bases sitting between them. The germline V gene has CDR1 SGDLS and CDR2 YYNGEE. The DNA for the CDR3 is TGTGCCAGCAGCGTACTGGCTAGCGAAGTTCATGAGCAGTTCTTC. It is translated as CASSVLASEVHEQFF.

The V gene is TRBV29-1, the J gene TRBJ1-4; D gene uncertain. Trimming took off 6 bases at V and 5 bases at J, with 13 bases between the two ends. This CDR3 has 13 residues. CDR1 and CDR2 (germline): SQVTM, ANQGSEA. In DNA form, the CDR3 reads TGCAGCGTCGCCCACGGTAGAAATGAAAAACTGTTTTTT. This codes for CSVAHGRNEKLFF.

CDR3 in DNA: TGTGCCAGCACCCCGGGACAGTACTATGGCTACACCTTC. Translated, it gives CASTPGQYYGYTF. V usage is TRBV6-5 and J usage is TRBJ1-2; 7 bases fit TRBD1. Germline CDR1 is MNHEY and CDR2 is SVGAGI. J lost 3 bases, V lost 7 bases, and 5 bases had no gene match. This CDR3 is built from 13 residues.

Notes on this clone: The identical CDR3 is also encoded by other nucleotide sequences in the sample. This sequence joins TRBV28 and TRBJ1-1, with 9 bases fitting TRBD1. The CDR3 extends over 16 amino acids. The germline V gene has CDR1 MDHEN and CDR2 SYDVKM. Unmatched junction bases numbered 7, after V lost 5 bases and J lost 0 bases. CDR3: CASSLRTGGLNTEAFF. The CDR3, as DNA: TGTGCCAGCAGTCTCCGTACAGGGGGCCTGAACACTGAAGCTTTCTTT.

This chain uses TRBV7-6 with TRBJ1-1; D might be TRBD1 (6 bases). Germline loops: CDR1 SGHVS, CDR2 FNYEAQ. The ends were cut back, 5 bases at V and 1 base at J, with 17 bases in the middle. CDR3 length equals 16 residues. The CDR3 is CASSPAGEQQNTEAFF. The CDR3 nucleotides are TGTGCCAGCAGCCCGGCAGGGGAACAGCAGAACACTGAAGCTTTCTTT.

This clone has just one count. An end of the junction differs from the germline gene, which may be a read error. This sequence joins TRBV30 and TRBJ2-5, with TRBD2 matching 8 bases. Looked up from germline, CDR1 is GTSNPN and CDR2 is SVGIG (reference sequence). This CDR3 comprises 13 residues. DNA for the CDR3: TGTGCCCGGAGTTCCGGGGGGGCGGGGACCCAGTACTTC. It specifies CARSSGGAGTQYF.

This chain uses TRBV5-1 with TRBJ2-7, with 7 bases identical to TRBD2. J gave up 2 bases and V 7 bases, and 9 bases lay outside the gene matches. Germline CDR1 is SGHRS and CDR2 is YFSETQ. CDR3 length: 14 residues. The CDR3 spells CASGLGEGPYEQYF. Here the CDR3 DNA reads TGCGCCAGCGGTTTAGGGGAGGGACCCTACGAGCAGTACTTC.

This clone occurred once. The V call is TRBV5-1, the J call TRBJ2-7, with 10 positions matching TRBD2. V shed 7 bases and J 7 bases; nucleotides not matched to a gene: 14. The CDR3 runs to 15 residues. Germline V gene lookup returns CDR1 SGHRS and CDR2 YFSETQ. CDR3: CASAGGSGGAREQYF. CDR3 coding DNA: TGCGCCAGCGCCGGAGGGAGCGGGGGGGCTCGGGAGCAGTACTTC.

The CDR3: CASSRRDSLYEQYF. Written as DNA, the CDR3 is TGTGCCAGTAGTCGCCGGGACAGCCTCTACGAGCAGTACTTC. The chain combines TRBV19 with TRBJ2-7; 7 bases line up with TRBD1. This CDR3 region has 14 residues. Germline assignment: CDR1 LNHDA and CDR2 SQIVND (reference sequence). V was pared by 5 bases and J by 3 bases, with 7 bases of the junction left unmatched. The variable domain in full, with the rest retrieved from reference TRBV19 and TRBJ2-7, is DGGITQSPKYLFRKEGQNVTLSCEQNLNHDAMYWYRQDPGQGLRLIYYSQIVNDFQKGDIAEGYSVSREKKESFPLTVTSAQKNPTAFYLCASSRRDSLYEQYFGPGTRLTVT.

The V and J genes are TRBV9 and TRBJ1-2; 7 bases are a match to TRBD1. V lost 4 bases to trimming and J lost 8 bases; unmatched junction nucleotides: 8. Germline CDR1 SGDLS, CDR2 YYNGEE. This CDR3 is 13 amino acids long. DNA of the CDR3: TGTGCCAGCAGCCCCGGACAGGTTTGGGGCTACACCTTC. Encoded protein: CASSPGQVWGYTF.

The J gene is TRBJ2-5, the V gene TRBV15; 10 nucleotides align to TRBD2. The CDR3 is made up of 15 amino acids. In germline, CDR1 is LNHNV, CDR2 YYDKDF (reference sequence). Germline trimming cut 5 bases from V and 2 bases from J; bases unmatched to any gene: 5. CDR3 DNA: TGTGCCACCAGCGTTCAGCGGGGGGGACAAGAGACCCAGTACTTC. As protein: CATSVQRGGQETQYF.

V and J are TRBV7-2 and TRBJ2-7; 9 bases agree with TRBD2. This CDR3 is built from 16 residues. V was clipped by 1 base and J by 3 bases; unmatched bases: 7. Germline assignment: CDR1 SGHTA and CDR2 FQGNSA. The CDR3 protein is CASSLGLAGSHYEQYF. DNA of the CDR3: TGTGCCAGCAGCTTAGGGCTAGCGGGGAGCCACTACGAGCAGTACTTC.

This clone occurred once. CDR3 DNA sequence: TGTGCCAGTAGAGTACAGGGGGGATCCTATAATTCACCCCTCCACTTT. It codes for CASRVQGGSYNSPLHF. The chain has TRBV19 and TRBJ1-6; 8 nucleotides match TRBD1. Germline CDR1 is LNHDA and CDR2 is SQIVND (reference sequence). The V segment lost 6 bases and the J segment 1 base; nucleotides outside the gene matches: 5. The CDR3 length is 16 residues.

This clone was seen only once. The rearrangement joins TRBV19 to TRBJ1-1, with TRBD1 matching 9 bases. J was trimmed by 4 bases and V by 6 bases; bases with no gene match: 3. The germline gives CDR1 LNHDA, CDR2 SQIVND (reference sequence). This CDR3 has 13 residues. The CDR3 sequence: CASRQTGGTEAFF. CDR3 nucleotides: TGTGCCAGTAGGCAGACAGGGGGCACTGAAGCTTTCTTT.

The V gene is TRBV12-3 or TRBV12-4, the J gene TRBJ1-2; 10 bases are a match to TRBD1. Germline trimming cut 5 bases from V and 7 bases from J; bases unmatched to any gene: 4. This CDR3 is built from 13 residues. DNA of the CDR3: TGTGCCAGCAGTGACAGGGGGCAAAGTGGCTACACCTTC. Translating it yields CASSDRGQSGYTF.

This chain links TRBV10-2 with TRBJ2-7; 9 nucleotides agree with TRBD1. J was trimmed by 3 bases and V by 6 bases; bases with no gene match: 3. From germline, CDR1 is WSHSY and CDR2 SAAADI. The length of the CDR3 is 13 residues. CDR3 in amino acids: CASRKTGGYEQYF. As DNA, the CDR3 is TGCGCCAGCAGAAAGACAGGGGGCTACGAGCAGTACTTC.

This chain links TRBV2 with TRBJ2-3; TRBD2 agrees at 9 bases. From germline, CDR1 is SNHLY and CDR2 FYNNEI. CDR3 length equals 19 residues. V lost 10 bases and J lost 1; bases outside the gene matches: 21. The chain's CDR3 is CATSSYSHGASGGTDTQYF. In DNA form, the CDR3 reads TGTGCCACCTCCTCGTATTCTCACGGCGCTAGCGGGGGCACAGATACGCAGTATTTT.